These T cell receptor beta chains were read from a single sample in a study of T cells in Graves' hyperthyroidism and ophthalmopathy. From the multiplex PCR reads, TCRdb called clonotypes with MiXCR, one entry per CDR3 protein. Of 300,000 to 400,000 distinct CDR3 sequences listed, around 13% are singletons. The material sequenced was blood. All receptors come from a woman under 30 with Graves' hyperthyroidism. Each CDR3 is given with its conserved first and last residue. D genes are given only for firm matches. The size entry is marked missing in some rows and otherwise reads once, few, many or a size class.

D | J | size | V | DNA | CDR3
- | TRBJ1-1 | few | TRBV9 | TGTGCCAGCAGCGTAGGGAGTATCATGAACACTGAAGCTTTCTTT | CASSVGSIMNTEAFF
- | TRBJ2-1 | many | TRBV29-1 | TGCAGCGTGGCCAGCGGCAATGAGCAGTTCTTC | CSVASGNEQFF
TRBD1 | TRBJ1-1 | many | TRBV28 | TGTGCCAGCAGTTTCATCGCGGTAGGACAGGGGGACACTGAAGCTTTCTTT | CASSFIAVGQGDTEAFF
TRBD2 | TRBJ2-7 | many | TRBV5-6 | TGTGCCAGCGGCCGGACTAGCGGAGCATCCGAGCAGTACTTC | CASGRTSGASEQYF
TRBD1 | TRBJ1-1 | many | TRBV20-1 | TGCAGTGCTAGAGACGCCATAACAGGGGCTGAAGCTTTCTTT | CSARDAITGAEAFF
- | TRBJ1-6 | - | TRBV2 | TGTGCCAGCAGTCAAACCGGGCGACATAATTCACCCCTCCACTTT | CASSQTGRHNSPLHF
- | TRBJ1-2 | many | TRBV28 | TGTGCCAGCAGAAAAACGGTCCTCTATGGCTACACCTTC | CASRKTVLYGYTF
- | TRBJ1-2 | - | TRBV18 | TGTGCCAGCTCTCCCCGCTCCGCAGGGGATAACTATGGCTACACCTTC | CASSPRSAGDNYGYTF
- | TRBJ2-1 | few | TRBV3-1 | TGCGCCAGCAGCCAAGTTTCCTACGAGCAGTTCTTC | CASSQVSYEQFF
TRBD2 | TRBJ2-1 | many | TRBV28 | TGTGCCAGCAGTTTATTCACTAGCGGGTTTGCTAATGAGCAGTTCTTC | CASSLFTSGFANEQFF
- | TRBJ1-2 | many | TRBV29-1 | TGCAGCGTTGAAAGAGCTGGACCGTATGGCTACACCTTC | CSVERAGPYGYTF
- | TRBJ1-5 | - | TRBV30 | TGTGCCTGGAGTGAAGGAGGGGCCAGCAATCAGCCCCAGCATTTT | CAWSEGGASNQPQHF
- | TRBJ2-4 | few | TRBV4-1 | TGCGCCAGCAGCCAAGATCGACTTTCGACCAAAAACATTCAGTACTTC | CASSQDRLSTKNIQYF
- | TRBJ1-1 | many | TRBV13 | TGTGCCAGCAGCTTCCATCGGGACACTGAAGCTTTCTTT | CASSFHRDTEAFF
- | TRBJ1-4 | many | TRBV20-1 | TGCAGTGCTAGAGATCCAGGAGAGAGTATAGGAAAACTGTTTTTT | CSARDPGESIGKLFF
- | TRBJ2-1 | many | TRBV20-1 | TGCAGTGCCCTCGACTACGACGGATACAATGAGCAGTTCTTC | CSALDYDGYNEQFF
TRBD1 | TRBJ1-2 | many | TRBV20-1 | TGCAGTGCTCCGGGACAGGGGACTAACTATGGCTACACCTTC | CSAPGQGTNYGYTF
- | TRBJ2-5 | many | TRBV7-2 | TGTGCCAGCAGCTGGACTCAGGGGCCTGAAGAGACCCAGTACTTC | CASSWTQGPEETQYF
- | TRBJ1-5 | many | TRBV5-1 | TGCGCCAGCAGCCGGGATCCGGATAGCAATCAGCCCCAGCATTTT | CASSRDPDSNQPQHF
- | TRBJ2-5 | - | TRBV20-1 | TGCAGTGCCACCTTAGCGGCCGCGCGAGGGACCCAGTACTTC | CSATLAAARGTQYF
TRBD1 | TRBJ1-1 | many | TRBV3-1 | TGTGCCAGCAGCCAAGATCGACAAGGGGGCGAGTGGAACACTGAAGCTTTCTTT | CASSQDRQGGEWNTEAFF
TRBD1 | TRBJ2-5 | many | TRBV19 | TGTGCCAGTAGCGCAGACAGGGGGGGAGAGACCCAGTACTTC | CASSADRGGETQYF
- | TRBJ2-2 | many | TRBV12-3/TRBV12-4 | TGTGCCAGCAGTTGGAGCACCGGGGAGCTGTTTTTT | CASSWSTGELFF
- | TRBJ2-1 | many | TRBV27 | TGTGCCAGCAGTTTGACTATGTTAAATGAGCAGTTCTTC | CASSLTMLNEQFF
- | TRBJ1-2 | - | TRBV19 | TGTGCCAGTAGTGGTTCTCTGGGGCTCTATGGCTACACCTTC | CASSGSLGLYGYTF
- | TRBJ2-5 | many | TRBV12-3/TRBV12-4 | TGTGCCAGCAGTTTGGTCAGGACCCAAGAGACCCAGTACTTC | CASSLVRTQETQYF
- | TRBJ2-5 | - | TRBV20-1 | TGCAGTGCCCCCGACCCAAACCAAGAGACCCAGTACTTC | CSAPDPNQETQYF
- | TRBJ1-1 | many | TRBV12-3/TRBV12-4 | TGTGCCAGCCACGGACAGCACACTGAAGCTTTCTTT | CASHGQHTEAFF
TRBD1 | TRBJ2-7 | - | TRBV7-2 | TGTGCCAGCAGTTATACTGGACAGGGGGGCCACGAGCAGTACTTC | CASSYTGQGGHEQYF
- | TRBJ1-2 | many | TRBV15 | TGTGCCACCAGCCGAGAGGCCTCGTATGGCTACACCTTC | CATSREASYGYTF
TRBD2 | TRBJ2-1 | many | TRBV20-1 | TGCAGTGCAACCCTAGCGGGGGGGGGACACAATGAGCAGTTCTTC | CSATLAGGGHNEQFF
- | TRBJ1-5 | few | TRBV6-2/TRBV6-3 | TGTGCCAGCAGTTTTACCGCACAGCTTCTCGACAATCAGCCCCAGCATTTT | CASSFTAQLLDNQPQHF
TRBD2 | TRBJ2-7 | many | TRBV20-1 | TGCAGTGCTAGATCCCTAGCGGGGGTCTCCTACGAGCAGTACTTC | CSARSLAGVSYEQYF
- | TRBJ2-3 | many | TRBV5-4 | TGTGCCAGCAGCCTACAAGTTTACGGGCCCTCAGATACGCAGTATTTT | CASSLQVYGPSDTQYF
- | TRBJ2-5 | few | TRBV7-9 | TGTGCCAGCAGCTTGGCTGGTGCTAGAGGGCAAGAGACCCAGTACTTC | CASSLAGARGQETQYF
TRBD2 | TRBJ2-5 | many | TRBV12-3/TRBV12-4 | TGTGCCAGCAGCCTTGGGCGGGGGGGCCGAGGGGAGACCCAGTACTTC | CASSLGRGGRGETQYF
- | TRBJ1-6 | many | TRBV28 | TGTGCCAGCGGGGGACTCCGAATGGATTCACCCCTCCACTTT | CASGGLRMDSPLHF
TRBD2 | TRBJ2-1 | few | TRBV15 | TGTGCCCTATCACCAGCGGGAGTCGCTGAGCAGTTCTTC | CALSPAGVAEQFF
TRBD1 | TRBJ1-2 | - | TRBV18 | TGTGCCAGCTCACCACGGGACAGGGGGCAAGAAATTTATGGCTACACCTTC | CASSPRDRGQEIYGYTF
- | TRBJ2-6 | many | TRBV28 | TGTGCCAGCAGCCCCGTGACGGCGGCTTTGTCTGGGGCCAACGTCCTGACTTTC | CASSPVTAALSGANVLTF
- | TRBJ1-4 | - | TRBV7-9 | TGTGCCAGCAGACCTACAGGTTCAACTAATGAAAAACTGTTTTTT | CASRPTGSTNEKLFF